This TCR beta chain was found in a study of T-cell reconstitution after alpha-beta-depleted transplantation in children. Regarding the study as a whole: About two months after transplant, alpha-beta T cells reportedly came from several hundred expanded graft clones.

Preparation of the TCRbeta library was carried out with unique molecular identifiers. TCRdb independently ran MiXCR on the PCR reads; one entry per CDR3 protein. The sample holds 200,000 to 250,000 distinct CDR3 sequences, 9.5% to 13% seen once. The CDR3 consists of 13 residues. V was trimmed by 8 bases and J by 5 bases, leaving 14 bases between them. Many counts were recorded for this clonotype. Its antigen remains unknown. Here the sequenced sample was PBMCs, taken before TCRalphabeta/CD19-depleted stem cell transplant. The receptor was isolated from a child younger than two with acute myeloid leukemia, due to receive a stem cell transplant. The chain links TRBV12-3 or TRBV12-4 to TRBJ2-3; tentatively, D is TRBD2 (5 bases). In DNA, the CDR3 is TGTGCCAGCGGACTTAACCTGGGAGATACGCAGTATTTT. This gives the protein CASGLNLGDTQYF.